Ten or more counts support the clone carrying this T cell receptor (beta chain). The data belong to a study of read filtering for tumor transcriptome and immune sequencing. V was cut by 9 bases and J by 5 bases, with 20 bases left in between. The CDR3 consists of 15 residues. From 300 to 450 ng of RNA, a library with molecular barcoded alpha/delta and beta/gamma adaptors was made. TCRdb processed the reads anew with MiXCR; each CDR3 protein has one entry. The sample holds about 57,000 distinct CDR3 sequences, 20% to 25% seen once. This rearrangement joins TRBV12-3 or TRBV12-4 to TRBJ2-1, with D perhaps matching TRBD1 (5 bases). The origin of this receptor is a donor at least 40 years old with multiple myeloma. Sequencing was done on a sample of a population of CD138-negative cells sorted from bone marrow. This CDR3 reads CASIQGPMYDNEQFF. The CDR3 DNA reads TGTGCCAGTATTCAGGGCCCCATGTACGACAATGAGCAGTTCTTC.